This T cell receptor beta chain was identified during a study of vaccination effects on CD4 cells after COVID-19. The CDR3 is 15 residues long. Per germline, CDR1 MNHEY and CDR2 SVGAGI. V lost 2 bases and J 10 bases, leaving 15 bases between the germline ends. Clones were read by immunoSEQ multiplex PCR, and TCRdb kept only the in-frame ones, dropping some. The data show just under 60,000 clones, with roughly 78% seen just once and 1.5% to 2.5% held by the top ten. Concerning this clone: Its specificity is unknown.

Sequencing followed a ViraFEST assay step that expanded antigen-specific CD4+ T cells with viral peptide pools. Cultured cells yielded isolated CD4+ T cells after less than 11 days. Each participant was administered two doses of either the BNT162b2 or the mRNA-1273 vaccine. This TCR derives from a human donor who received a COVID-19 vaccine. The sequenced sample was CD4+ T cells from PBMCs cultured with HCoV-OC43 spike peptides, obtained after COVID-19 vaccination. The subset is: HCoV-OC43 spike overlapping peptide pool stimulation. The chain is built from TRBV6-5 and TRBJ1-6; tentative D call: TRBD1 (5 bases). The CDR3 sequence is CASSYPPGSGSPLHF. For the CDR3, the DNA is TGTGCCAGCAGTTACCCCCCAGGGAGCGGGTCACCCCTCCACTTT.